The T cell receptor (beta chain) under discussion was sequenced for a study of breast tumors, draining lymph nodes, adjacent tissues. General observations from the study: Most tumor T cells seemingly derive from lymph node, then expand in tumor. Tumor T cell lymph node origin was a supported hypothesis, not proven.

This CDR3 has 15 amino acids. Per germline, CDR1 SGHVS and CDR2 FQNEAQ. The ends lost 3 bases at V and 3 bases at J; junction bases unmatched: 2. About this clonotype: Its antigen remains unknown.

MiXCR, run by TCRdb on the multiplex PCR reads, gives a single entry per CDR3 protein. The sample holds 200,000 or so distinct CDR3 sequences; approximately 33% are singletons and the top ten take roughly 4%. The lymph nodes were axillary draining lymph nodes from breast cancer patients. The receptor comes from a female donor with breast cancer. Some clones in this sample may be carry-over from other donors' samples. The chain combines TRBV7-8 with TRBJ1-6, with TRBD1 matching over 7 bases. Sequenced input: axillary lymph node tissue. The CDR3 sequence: CASSLGTVYNSPLHF. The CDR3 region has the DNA TGTGCCAGCAGCTTGGGGACAGTCTATAATTCACCCCTCCACTTT.